The next 9 T cell receptor beta chains were all read from a single sample in a study of OX40 agonist ivuxolimab in advanced cancers. Repertoires were generated with immunoSEQ multiplex PCR, while TCRdb's copy carries only in-frame clones and drops some. This sample yields about 60,000 clones, of which roughly nine tenths are seen a single time; 14% belongs to the top ten. Sequenced here: CD4+ or CD8+ T cells sorted from blood, sampled in a trial of the OX40 agonist ivuxolimab. The receptor source for this set is an adult with an advanced solid tumor such as melanoma, head and neck, liver or kidney cancer.

The rearrangement uses TRBV6-6 and TRBJ2-5; TRBD2 agrees at 7 bases. CDR3 size: 12 residues. V was clipped by 8 bases and J by 5 bases; unmatched bases: 5. Germline V gene sequence: CDR1 MNHNY, CDR2 SVGAGI (reference sequence). Here the CDR3 reads CASRGGSETQYF. In DNA, the CDR3 is TGTGCCAGCCGGGGCGGGAGTGAGACCCAGTACTTC.

The genes are TRBV18 and TRBJ2-1, with 7 bases fitting TRBD2. The CDR3 covers 16 residues. The trim removed 2 bases at V and 5 bases at J, leaving 9 bases unmatched. Looked up from germline, CDR1 is KGHSH and CDR2 is LQKENI. The CDR3 DNA reads TGTGCCAGCTCACCAGAACTAGCGCTTCTCAACAATGAGCAGTTCTTC. This translates into CASSPELALLNNEQFF.

This chain joins TRBV6-4 and TRBJ2-5, with TRBD1 matching over 8 bases. The CDR3 runs to 16 residues. CDR1 MRHNA and CDR2 SNTAGT come from the germline V gene. The V and J ends lost 5 bases and 4 bases, in that order; junction bases with no gene match: 12. This CDR3 reads CASSLLRDRWGETQYF. In nucleotides, the CDR3 is TGTGCCAGCAGTCTACTCCGGGACAGGTGGGGAGAGACCCAGTACTTC.

V is TRBV5-1 and J is TRBJ2-2; possibly TRBD2 for D (5 bases). This CDR3 is built from 13 residues. The germline gives CDR1 SGHRS, CDR2 YFSETQ. Trimming removed 2 bases from V and 5 bases from J, with 7 bases in between. This CDR3 is CASSFPGTGELFF. The CDR3 DNA reads as TGCGCCAGCAGCTTCCCGGGGACCGGGGAGCTGTTTTTT.

The chain is built from TRBV28 and TRBJ1-2, with a tentative D call TRBD1 (5 bases). V was cut by 2 bases and J by 8 bases, with 12 bases left in between. Germline V gene sequence: CDR1 MDHEN, CDR2 SYDVKM. The CDR3 spans 13 residues. The CDR3, as DNA: TGTGCCAGCAGTTTACCGGGGGTGGTAGGCTACACCTTC. Residues: CASSLPGVVGYTF.

The rearrangement links TRBV27 to TRBJ1-5, with 8 positions matching TRBD1. With V trimmed by 10 bases and J by 3 bases, 17 bases remained unmatched. The CDR3 length is 17 residues. CDR1 and CDR2 from the germline V gene are MNHEY and SMNVEV (reference sequence). The CDR3 sequence: CATQPLSGGMINQPQHF. CDR3 DNA: TGTGCCACCCAACCCCTCTCAGGGGGCATGATCAATCAGCCCCAGCATTTT.

The J gene is TRBJ2-6, the V gene TRBV27; no reliable D call. The V gene's germline CDR1 is MNHEY and CDR2 SMNVEV (reference sequence). The CDR3 runs to 15 residues. V lost 5 bases and J 2 bases, leaving 10 bases between the germline ends. The CDR3 DNA sequence: TGTGCCAGCAGTCCCGTATGGACTGGGGCCAACGTCCTGACTTTC. Translating gives CASSPVWTGANVLTF.

The rearrangement joins TRBV9 to TRBJ2-2, with D maybe TRBD2 (6 bases). Deletions cut 3 bases from V and 5 bases from J, with 11 bases between. This CDR3 is built from 14 residues. Germline V lookup: CDR1 SGDLS, CDR2 YYNGEE. The CDR3 reads CASSGRAGTGELFF. The DNA of the CDR3 is TGTGCCAGCAGCGGGAGGGCCGGTACCGGGGAGCTGTTTTTT.

This chain uses TRBV2 with TRBJ2-1; 11 bases match TRBD2. Looked up from germline, CDR1 is SNHLY and CDR2 is FYNNEI. CDR3 length: 14 residues. V lost 9 bases and J lost 6; bases outside the gene matches: 7. The CDR3 DNA reads TGTGCCAGAGGGTTAGCGGGAGGGGTCAATGAGCAGTTCTTC. Amino acid sequence: CARGLAGGVNEQFF.